These 25 T cell receptor beta chains originate from one sample sequenced in a study of monozygotic twins with inflammatory bowel disease. TCRdb reanalyzed the 5' RACE reads, giving one entry per CDR3 protein sequence and no DNA. This sample contains roughly 200,000 distinct CDR3 sequences. The sample comprised blood. These receptors were obtained from a human donor with ulcerative colitis or Crohn's disease, or a healthy co-twin of an affected twin (not recorded which).

CDR3 region: CASSLPPIGSNEKLFF. The chain recombines TRBV4-1 with TRBJ1-4; the TRBD1 assignment by TCRdb is unverifiable without DNA. The V gene's germline CDR1 is MGHRA and CDR2 YSYEKL. The CDR3 extends over 16 amino acids.

The V gene is TRBV6-5, the J gene TRBJ1-4; the TRBD1 assignment by TCRdb is unverifiable without DNA. The CDR3 has 14 amino acids. Germline V CDR1 and CDR2: MNHEY, SVGAGI. The CDR3: CASSYGQRNEKLFF.

The chain links TRBV5-1 to TRBJ2-3; the TRBD1 assignment by TCRdb is unverifiable without DNA. CDR1 and CDR2 from the germline V gene are SGHRS and YFSETQ. This CDR3 contains 16 residues. This CDR3 is CASSHGTGDSTDTQYF.

The rearrangement links TRBV18 to TRBJ1-1. The length of the CDR3 is 15 residues. Germline loops: CDR1 KGHSH, CDR2 LQKENI. The CDR3 region is CASSLRLEGNAEAFF.

This chain joins TRBV6-5 and TRBJ2-3; the TCRdb call, TRBD1, lacks DNA for checking. Per germline, CDR1 MNHEY and CDR2 SVGAGI. The CDR3 is made up of 12 amino acids. CDR3 sequence reads: CASRANTDTQYF.

The V and J genes are TRBV5-1 and TRBJ2-1; with no DNA, the TCRdb D assignment of TRBD1 cannot be verified. In germline, CDR1 is SGHRS, CDR2 YFSETQ. This CDR3 spans 15 amino acids. The CDR3 loop reads CASRLGQVPYNEQFF.

V and J are TRBV5-1 and TRBJ2-7; checking the TCRdb D call of TRBD1 is not possible without DNA. CDR3 length equals 14 residues. Germline CDR1 reads SGHRS; CDR2 reads YFSETQ. Here the CDR3 reads CASSEGQGSYEQYF.

The chain recombines TRBV6-5 with TRBJ2-7. Germline V gene data show CDR1 as MNHEY and CDR2 as SVGAGI. This CDR3 region has 13 residues. The CDR3 here is CASSYTKSNEQYF.

This chain links TRBV7-2 with TRBJ1-4; absent DNA, TCRdb's TRBD1 call cannot be checked. Germline CDR1 is SGHTA and CDR2 is FQGNSA. This CDR3 has 16 amino acids. Here the CDR3 reads CASSPWPGQGSEKLFF.

The chain links TRBV5-1 to TRBJ2-7. The CDR3 has 13 amino acids. The V gene's germline CDR1 is SGHRS and CDR2 YFSETQ. The CDR3 here is CASSLESAYEQYF.

This chain uses TRBV7-9 with TRBJ2-7; TCRdb's D call of TRBD1 is untestable without DNA. Germline assignment: CDR1 SEHNR and CDR2 FQNEAQ (reference sequence). The length of the CDR3 is 14 residues. The CDR3 here is CASRRGLDDREQYF.

V is TRBV7-9 and J is TRBJ2-1; the D gene TCRdb calls, TRBD2, cannot be checked with no DNA. The CDR3 covers 15 residues. Germline V lookup: CDR1 SEHNR, CDR2 FQNEAQ (reference sequence). The CDR3 loop is CASSLALAGANEQFF.

The V call is TRBV20-1, the J call TRBJ2-1. The CDR3 covers 15 residues. Germline values: CDR1 DFQATT, CDR2 SNEGSKA (reference sequence). The CDR3 loop reads CSARSGFLRYNEQFF.

The genes are TRBV5-1 and TRBJ2-1; TCRdb proposes TRBD2, but this gene call is untestable without DNA. CDR3 length: 15 residues. Germline loops: CDR1 SGHRS, CDR2 YFSETQ. This CDR3 reads CASRYSGRALDEQFF. The full variable domain, completed using reference TRBV5-1 and TRBJ2-1, is KAGVTQTPRYLIKTRGQQVTLSCSPISGHRSVSWYQQTPGQGLQFLFEYFSETQRNKGNFPGRFSGRQFSNSRSEMNVSTLELGDSALYLCASRYSGRALDEQFFGPGTRLTVL.

V is TRBV27 and J is TRBJ2-7; TCRdb proposes TRBD1, but this gene call is untestable without DNA. Per germline, CDR1 MNHEY and CDR2 SMNVEV (reference sequence). This CDR3 is built from 14 residues. The CDR3 reads CASSLSMGGDEQYF.

The CDR3 protein is CARSQGYTGELFF. The genes are TRBV27 and TRBJ2-2; the TCRdb call, TRBD1, lacks DNA for checking. Germline V lookup: CDR1 MNHEY, CDR2 SMNVEV (reference sequence). The length of the CDR3 is 13 residues.

The chain employs TRBV5-1 and TRBJ2-3; TCRdb lists TRBD2, though no DNA is available to test this call. The CDR3 length is 15 residues. Germline CDR1 reads SGHRS; CDR2 reads YFSETQ. CDR3 in amino acids: CASSRAGDLTDTQYF. Looking up the rest from reference TRBV5-1 and TRBJ2-3 gives the full variable domain: KAGVTQTPRYLIKTRGQQVTLSCSPISGHRSVSWYQQTPGQGLQFLFEYFSETQRNKGNFPGRFSGRQFSNSRSEMNVSTLELGDSALYLCASSRAGDLTDTQYFGPGTRLTVL.

The chain carries TRBV20-1 and TRBJ1-5; the D gene TCRdb calls, TRBD1, cannot be checked with no DNA. The germline V gene encodes CDR1 DFQATT and CDR2 SNEGSKA (reference sequence). This CDR3 spans 16 amino acids. The CDR3: CSAKQGEGTPGQPQHF.

The chain combines TRBV7-2 with TRBJ2-7; the D gene TCRdb calls, TRBD2, cannot be checked with no DNA. Germline V CDR1 and CDR2: SGHTA, FQGNSA. This CDR3 contains 15 residues. CDR3 sequence: CASSLDIAGGYEQYF.

The rearrangement joins TRBV27 to TRBJ2-1. Looked up from germline, CDR1 is MNHEY and CDR2 is SMNVEV (reference sequence). The CDR3 extends over 13 amino acids. The CDR3 sequence: CASSLSWYNEQFF.

This rearrangement joins TRBV6-5 to TRBJ2-2. The CDR3 is 14 residues long. Germline V gene sequence: CDR1 MNHEY, CDR2 SVGAGI. CDR3 amino acids: CASSYVLQYGELFF.

The chain is built from TRBV5-1 and TRBJ2-7; without DNA, the TCRdb call of TRBD1 cannot be checked. This CDR3 has 15 amino acids. The germline gives CDR1 SGHRS, CDR2 YFSETQ. The CDR3 here is CASSLDPGGIYEQYF.

The gene calls are TRBV6-2 or TRBV6-3 and TRBJ2-2; checking the TCRdb D call of TRBD2 is not possible without DNA. The CDR3 runs to 13 residues. Germline values: CDR1 MNHEY, CDR2 SVGEGT. The CDR3 loop reads CASTSGSAGELFF.

The chain employs TRBV4-2 and TRBJ1-5; there is no DNA to check the TCRdb D call of TRBD1. Germline CDR1 and CDR2: LGHNA and YNFKEQ. This CDR3 comprises 17 residues. CDR3 protein: CASSQDSQGVYNQPQHF.

The V call is TRBV4-2, the J call TRBJ1-4. The germline CDR1 and CDR2 sequences are LGHNA and YNFKEQ. CDR3 length: 13 amino acids. The CDR3 reads CASSQIIGSWLFF.